Described below is a single T cell receptor (beta chain) sequence and its context. This entry belongs to a study of blood T cell repertoires in COVID-19. Residents of about two dozen US areas, aged about 18 to 89 years, made up the participants. The CDR3 runs to 15 residues. The V gene's germline CDR1 is SGHDT and CDR2 YYEEEE. V lost 4 bases, J lost 0 bases, and 13 bases lay in between. Using immunoSEQ multiplex PCR, the repertoire was profiled, and TCRdb retains in-frame clones only, with some absent. The top ten hold approximately 2.1% of the sample, which has roughly 400,000 clones, 88% seen once. The sequenced material came from PBMCs or T cells enriched from blood (not recorded which). The rearrangement joins TRBV5-6 to TRBJ1-2; D may be TRBD1 (6 bases). This sequence was found in a woman in her thirties or forties with acute COVID-19. For the CDR3, the DNA is TGTGCCAGCAGCGAAGACAGGTTTGCTAACTATGGCTACACCTTC. This sequence encodes CASSEDRFANYGYTF.